This TCR beta chain was retrieved from a study of Graves' ophthalmopathy and Graves' hyperthyroidism. Study context: Before any treatment, peripheral blood was taken at the initial diagnosis.

Findings and limits, study-wide: Among expanded thyroid clonotypes above 0.001 frequency, most also occurred in blood.

This clonotype was picked up one time. Its cognate antigen is unknown. The germline V and J ends were trimmed by 4 bases and 7 bases, with 8 bases remaining between them. This CDR3 is 13 amino acids long. Germline V gives CDR1 MDHEN, CDR2 SYDVKM. Patients newly diagnosed with hyperthyroidism, under 2 months' duration, were aged 18 to 65, the study reports. Excluded were patients with other autoimmune diseases, uncontrolled infections, pregnancy or lactation. CDR3 regions of TCR beta were amplified from RNA transcripts. The library came from an HTBI-primed first-round RT-PCR and a second-round multiplex PCR. TCRdb fed the multiplex PCR reads into MiXCR, producing one record per CDR3 protein. The table records some 350,000 distinct CDR3 sequences, about 17% of them present only once.

The sequencing sample was made of peripheral blood. The TCR originated in an adult woman with stable Graves' hyperthyroidism. This chain uses TRBV28 with TRBJ1-6, with a possible D match to TRBD1 (5 bases). The CDR3 is CASSSRQNSPLHF. The CDR3 DNA reads as TGTGCCAGCAGTTCTCGACAGAATTCACCCCTCCACTTT.